The sequence of this TCR beta chain was determined in a study of T cell responses to AZD1222 COVID-19 vaccine. This clone was seen a single time. What it binds is not known. CDR1 and CDR2 (germline): SGHVS, FNYEAQ. Trimming stripped 5 bases from V and 2 bases from J, with 11 bases between. This CDR3 contains 14 residues. General study results and limits: It was only after the peak T cell response that any repertoires were sampled. Vaccine-associated CD4 TCRs spanned spike, dominant at 160-218 and 743-854. Females made up more of the donors, who were largely white British, and clonal diversity may have come out too low. Nearly half of spike-specific TCRs reportedly target unmutated variant regions.

Assay used: immunoSEQ multiplex PCR; TCRdb lists only in-frame clones, some missing. The sample lists 180,000 or so clones; 90% to 95% were seen once. The rearrangement links TRBV7-6 to TRBJ2-3; D remains ambiguous. This clonotype originated in an adult who received the AZD1222 COVID-19 vaccine. Sequencing was performed on peripheral blood, taken 28 days after the second AZD1222 dose. CDR3 sequence (DNA): TGTGCCAGCAGCCCCATAGGAGTCACAGATACGCAGTATTTT. Encoded protein: CASSPIGVTDTQYF.